The next 10 T cell receptor beta chains were all read from a single sample in a study of blood T cell repertoires in COVID-19. Sequencing used immunoSEQ multiplex PCR; TCRdb keeps in-frame clones, though not all of them. The sample contains around 470,000 clones, less than 95% of which appear only once. Sequencing used PBMCs or T cells enriched from blood (not recorded which). The receptors derive from a man aged 18 to 30 who had recovered from COVID-19.

This chain joins TRBV29-1 and TRBJ2-7; no definite D call. Germline V lookup: CDR1 SQVTM, CDR2 ANQGSEA. Trimming removed 3 bases at V and 2 bases at J, with 11 bases between. The CDR3 covers 13 residues. Here the CDR3 DNA reads TGCAGCGTTGAGGCAGGCGTACCCTACGAGCAGTACTTC. Its protein product is CSVEAGVPYEQYF.

This chain uses TRBV5-1 with TRBJ1-1, with TRBD1 matching 11 bases. J was trimmed by 3 bases and V by 4 bases; bases with no gene match: 5. This CDR3 contains 15 residues. The germline gives CDR1 SGHRS, CDR2 YFSETQ. This chain's CDR3 is CASSPDRGLHTEAFF. The CDR3 DNA reads TGCGCCAGCAGCCCGGACAGGGGGCTTCACACTGAAGCTTTCTTT.

The gene calls are TRBV3-1 (or the pseudogene TRBV3-2) and TRBJ1-1, with D possibly matching TRBD1 (5 bases). Germline V CDR1 and CDR2: LGHDT, YNNKEL (reference sequence). Between the trimmed V and J ends, which lost 1 base and 1 base, there was a span of 7 bases. The CDR3 runs 14 residues. CDR3 coding DNA: TGTGCCAGCAGCCAAGTGGGGCAGAACACTGAAGCTTTCTTT. It yields the protein CASSQVGQNTEAFF.

The rearrangement uses TRBV11-2 and TRBJ1-2; D possibly corresponds to TRBD1 (5 bases). The germline V gene encodes CDR1 SGHAT and CDR2 FQNNGV. V lost 2 bases and J lost 3, with 16 bases in between. CDR3 length: 16 amino acids. Written as DNA, the CDR3 is TGTGCCAGCAGCTTAATTAGGGGATTCGGGTACTATGGCTACACCTTC. Its protein is CASSLIRGFGYYGYTF. Filled out from reference TRBV11-2 and TRBJ1-2, the complete variable domain reads EAGVAQSPRYKIIEKRQSVAFWCNPISGHATLYWYQQILGQGPKLLIQFQNNGVVDDSQLPKDRFSAERLKGVDSTLKIQPAKLEDSAVYLCASSLIRGFGYYGYTFGSGTRLTVV.

The chain combines TRBV5-1 with TRBJ2-3, with 10 bases that match TRBD2. The CDR3 is 18 residues long. From germline, CDR1 is SGHRS and CDR2 YFSETQ. V gave up 3 bases and J gave up 4 bases; unmatched junction bases: 14. CDR3 amino acids: CASSSKPVISGRADTQYF. The CDR3 coding sequence is TGCGCCAGCAGCTCGAAGCCGGTTATAAGCGGGAGGGCAGATACGCAGTATTTT.

The V gene is TRBV2, the J gene TRBJ2-1, with 11 bases identical to TRBD2. Germline CDR1 is SNHLY and CDR2 is FYNNEI. J gave up 14 bases and V 8 bases, and 5 bases lay outside the gene matches. The CDR3 runs 11 residues. The DNA for the CDR3 is TGTGCCAGCTCTCGACTAGCGGGGAAGTTCTTC. Translated, it gives CASSRLAGKFF.

The rearrangement links TRBV4-2 to TRBJ1-5; 9 bases agree with TRBD1. CDR1 is LGHNA and CDR2 is YNFKEQ in the germline V gene. After removal of 0 bases from V and 8 bases from J, the junction contained 8 bases not matched to a gene. The CDR3 is made up of 16 amino acids. The CDR3 sequence is CASSQEDRGPVEPQHF. DNA of the CDR3: TGTGCCAGCAGCCAAGAGGACAGGGGCCCCGTTGAGCCCCAGCATTTT.

The V and J genes are TRBV24-1 and TRBJ2-1, with D tentatively TRBD2 (6 bases). The germline CDR1 and CDR2 sequences are KGHDR and SFDVKD. This CDR3 region has 15 residues. The ends were cut back, 4 bases at V and 4 bases at J, with 13 bases in the middle. CDR3 region: CATSEPGLTYNEQFF. CDR3 DNA sequence: TGTGCCACCAGTGAGCCGGGACTTACTTACAATGAGCAGTTCTTC.

This clone was recorded once. This chain links TRBV19 with TRBJ2-3; D gene uncertain. Trimming took off 5 bases at V and 2 bases at J, with 11 bases between the two ends. This CDR3 contains 14 residues. Germline CDR1 and CDR2: LNHDA and SQIVND (reference sequence). The CDR3 nucleotides read TGTGCCAGTAGTCCCGGGTCCTACACAGATACGCAGTATTTT. Encoded protein: CASSPGSYTDTQYF.

This clone was recorded once. The sample has other DNA sequences that encode this CDR3 too. This rearrangement joins TRBV28 to TRBJ2-3, with 7 bases fitting TRBD2. Germline V gives CDR1 MDHEN, CDR2 SYDVKM. V was pared by 3 bases and J by 5 bases, with 2 bases of the junction left unmatched. This CDR3 has 13 residues. The CDR3 sequence: CASSLGGVDTQYF. The CDR3 region has the DNA TGTGCCAGCAGTTTGGGGGGGGTAGATACGCAGTATTTT.